The source of this TCR beta chain is a study of tumor and adjacent non-tumor tissue in lung cancer (dated by TCRdb to 2016 to 2019). In the study overall: Of the cohort, around 12 patients had adenocarcinoma, 2 had squamous cell carcinoma and 1 had small cell lung cancer. Ages among the approximately 15 patients ranged from roughly 31 to 76 years, there were around ten men and 5 women, and disease was at TNM stage I to III. Sequencing generated a total of around 120 million productive TCRbeta reads, averaging roughly 3.9 million reads per sample. The study compared bulk TCRbeta repertoires from lung tumor tissue and matched distant non-tumor lung tissue of about 14 lung cancer patients. Under 35 paired specimens, one tumor and one normal lung sample per patient, were profiled by TCRbeta CDR3 sequencing.

The library was built by means of multiplex PCR. TCRdb shows the sequencer as Illumina HiSeq 2500. Following protocols modified from ARM-PCR, the researchers constructed TCRbeta libraries through three rounds of nested PCR with primers (Table S4). Before sequencing, PCR products in the 200-500 bp range were cut out of the gel and cleaned up using the QIAquick gel extraction kit. On the study's bioinformatics: Trimmomatic was used to clean the reads, FLASH was used to merge the reads into complete CDR3 sequences, and MiTCR was used to assign the reads to V(D)J germline segments. Clonal diversity was calculated as the inverse Simpson's index using VDJtools. Productive reads were defined as in-frame sequences without a premature stop codon. Using fastp trimming at Q25 and MiXCR clonotype assembly, TCRdb reanalyzed the public sequencing data and kept in-frame beta chains. CDR3 protein duplicates are merged, each entry listing the most common genes and DNA. These V and J calls derive from TCRdb rather than the authors' analysis. Here the sample has 100,000 to 150,000 distinct CDR3 sequences; 60% to 70% occur a single time. The top ten clones comprise roughly 13% of the sample.

Points on this clonotype: What this receptor recognizes is not known. A much more abundant neighbour one base away suggests this may be a read error.

RNA was isolated from bulk, unsorted tissue, and RNA quality was assessed with a NanoDrop ND-1000 and an Agilent 2100. Newly diagnosed lung cancer patients without prior chemotherapy who had been admitted for thoracic surgery in China between August and November 2014 were enrolled as donors. Anyone who had undergone radiotherapy or chemotherapy before, or who had another cancer at the same time, was left out of the study. Surgical tissue pieces of about 1-2.3 cm3 were preserved in RNAlater solution and were kept at -80 degrees C until use. Study-wide findings and limitations: Tumor tissue showed significantly higher TCR diversity (inverse Simpson) than normal lung tissue, at about 400 vs 150 (P = 0.0075, Mann-Whitney U test). Neither the sequencing platform nor unique molecular identifiers are named or mentioned anywhere in the methods. Only about 14 patients were in the cohort, and the authors stated that larger samples and more detailed clinical data are needed. TCR diversity was significantly higher in younger patients, and higher tumor TCR diversity was associated with shorter overall and disease-free survival. The top 100 clones made up a significantly larger cumulative share of the repertoire in normal lung than in tumor tissue. Because peripheral blood was not sequenced, the blood TCRbeta repertoires of the lung cancer patients in the study went unexamined.

Trimming takes 3 bases from V and 1 base from J, and the germline ends sit 13 bases apart. Spanning cysteine to phenylalanine, the CDR3 consists of 15 amino acids. Left in the record is the CDR3 DNA by itself, 45 bases read in frame from the first base. The germline V gene supplies CDR1 MGHRA and CDR2 YSYEKL. This TCR was recovered from a man aged 30-40 years with non-small cell lung cancer. What was sequenced was lung tumor tissue. The rearranged chain carries TRBV4-1 and TRBJ2-7, with the D gene not confidently named. The sequence in DNA is TGCGCCAGCAGCCAGTCGCCAGAGCTATCCTACGAGCAGTACTTC. Translated, it gives CASSQSPELSYEQYF.